This TCR beta chain was found in a study of T cell changes during pregnancy in multiple sclerosis. This table comes from immunoSEQ multiplex PCR, and its TCRdb copy is limited to in-frame clones, with some not included. The sample contains 40,000 or so clones, 80% to 95% of which appear only once. This CDR3 comprises 12 residues. The V gene lost 4 bases and the J gene lost 6 bases, with 10 bases spanning the gap. CDR1 is SEHNR and CDR2 is FQNEAQ in the germline V gene (reference sequence). This TCR came from a female donor with multiple sclerosis, enrolled in a pregnancy study. The sequencing used CD4+ T cells from peripheral blood mononuclear cells, collected in the third trimester of pregnancy. The chain uses TRBV7-9 and TRBJ2-7, with D perhaps TRBD1 (5 bases). CDR3 amino acids: CASSYGRGEQYF. In nucleotides, the CDR3 is TGTGCCAGCAGCTACGGTAGGGGCGAGCAGTACTTC.